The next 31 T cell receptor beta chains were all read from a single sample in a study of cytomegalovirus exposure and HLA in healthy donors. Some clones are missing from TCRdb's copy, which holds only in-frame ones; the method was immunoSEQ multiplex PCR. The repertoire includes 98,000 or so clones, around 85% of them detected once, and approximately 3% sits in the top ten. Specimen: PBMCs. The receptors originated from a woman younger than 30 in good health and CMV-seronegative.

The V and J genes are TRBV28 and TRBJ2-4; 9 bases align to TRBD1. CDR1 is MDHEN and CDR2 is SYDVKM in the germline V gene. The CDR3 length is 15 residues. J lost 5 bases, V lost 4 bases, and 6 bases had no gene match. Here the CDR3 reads CASSSMGQGQNIQYF. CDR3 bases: TGTGCCAGCAGTTCTATGGGACAGGGACAAAACATTCAGTACTTC.

The CDR3 DNA reads as TGTGCCAGCAGTCCGTGGACAGGGACTACTGAAGCTTTCTTT. Protein: CASSPWTGTTEAFF. V and J are TRBV28 and TRBJ1-1; 8 bases match TRBD1. V was clipped by 5 bases and J by 5 bases; unmatched bases: 7. The CDR3 loop spans 14 amino acids. Germline-derived CDR1 and CDR2 are MDHEN and SYDVKM.

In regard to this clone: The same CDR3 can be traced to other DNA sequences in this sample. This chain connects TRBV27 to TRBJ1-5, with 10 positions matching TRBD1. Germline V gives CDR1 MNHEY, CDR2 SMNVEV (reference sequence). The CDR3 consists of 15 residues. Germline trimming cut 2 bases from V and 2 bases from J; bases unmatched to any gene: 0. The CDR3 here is CASSLGQGGNQPQHF. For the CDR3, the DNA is TGTGCCAGCAGTTTAGGACAGGGGGGCAATCAGCCCCAGCATTTT.

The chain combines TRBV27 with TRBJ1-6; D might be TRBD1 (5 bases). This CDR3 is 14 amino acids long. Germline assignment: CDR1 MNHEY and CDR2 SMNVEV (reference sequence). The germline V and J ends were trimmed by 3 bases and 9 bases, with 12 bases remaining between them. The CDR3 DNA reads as TGTGCCAGCAGTTTTGGGGGGTCGAGTTCACCCCTCCACTTT. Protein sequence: CASSFGGSSSPLHF.

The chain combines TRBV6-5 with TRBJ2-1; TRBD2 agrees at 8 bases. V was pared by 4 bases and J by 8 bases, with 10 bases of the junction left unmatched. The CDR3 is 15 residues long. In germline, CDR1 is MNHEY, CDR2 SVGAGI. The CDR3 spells CASSSRGDPGDEQFF. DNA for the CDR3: TGTGCCAGCAGTTCGCGGGGGGATCCGGGGGATGAGCAGTTCTTC.

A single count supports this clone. CDR3 DNA sequence: TGTGCCAGTAGAGAGGGACCGGGACAGGGGACCGCGTCGCAGTTCTTC. Translating gives CASREGPGQGTASQFF. This sequence joins TRBV19 and TRBJ2-1; TRBD1 matches 10 bases. This CDR3 contains 16 residues. V lost 6 bases, J lost 12 bases, and 17 bases stayed unmatched. CDR1 and CDR2 (germline): LNHDA, SQIVND (reference sequence).

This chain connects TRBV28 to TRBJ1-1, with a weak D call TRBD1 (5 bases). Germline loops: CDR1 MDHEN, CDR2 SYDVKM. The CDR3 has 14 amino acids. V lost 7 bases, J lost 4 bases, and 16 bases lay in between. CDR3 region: CASITGGDSTEAFF. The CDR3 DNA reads TGTGCCAGCATTACCGGAGGGGATAGCACTGAAGCTTTCTTT.

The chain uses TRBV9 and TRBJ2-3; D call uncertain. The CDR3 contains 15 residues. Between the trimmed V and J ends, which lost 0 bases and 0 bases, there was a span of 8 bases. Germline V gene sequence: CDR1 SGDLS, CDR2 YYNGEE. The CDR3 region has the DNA TGTGCCAGCAGCGTAGACAGTTTTAGCACAGATACGCAGTATTTT. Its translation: CASSVDSFSTDTQYF.

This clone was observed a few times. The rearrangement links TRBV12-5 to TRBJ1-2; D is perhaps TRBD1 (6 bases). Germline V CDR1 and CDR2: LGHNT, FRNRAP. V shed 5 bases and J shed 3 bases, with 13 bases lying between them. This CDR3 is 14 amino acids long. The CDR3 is CASGPPQGHYGYTF. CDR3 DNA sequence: TGTGCTAGTGGTCCTCCACAGGGTCACTATGGCTACACCTTC.

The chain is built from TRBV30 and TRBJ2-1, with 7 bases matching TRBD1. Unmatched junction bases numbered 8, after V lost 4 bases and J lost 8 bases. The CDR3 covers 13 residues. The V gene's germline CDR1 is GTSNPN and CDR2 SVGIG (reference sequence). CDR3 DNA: TGTGCCTGGAAGAGACAGGGTTTGGATGAGCAGTTCTTC. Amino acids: CAWKRQGLDEQFF. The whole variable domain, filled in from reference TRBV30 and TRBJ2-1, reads SQTIHQWPATLVQPVGSPLSLECTVEGTSNPNLYWYRQAAGRGLQLLFYSVGIGQISSEVPQNLSASRPQDRQFILSSKKLLLSDSGFYLCAWKRQGLDEQFFGPGTRLTVL.

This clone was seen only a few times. CDR3 amino acids: CASSEYLSGTKFLKNNQPQHF. The CDR3 nucleotides are TGTGCCAGCAGTGAATACCTTTCCGGGACAAAATTCCTCAAGAATAATCAGCCCCAGCATTTT. The chain combines TRBV2 with TRBJ1-5, with a possible D match to TRBD1 (6 bases). V lost 2 bases to trimming and J lost 4 bases, with 30 bases between them. Germline values: CDR1 SNHLY, CDR2 FYNNEI. The CDR3 contains 21 residues.

The CDR3 loop reads CASSYYQGKTQYF. The CDR3 DNA reads TGTGCCAGCAGTTATTATCAGGGAAAGACCCAGTACTTC. The V call is TRBV6-5, the J call TRBJ2-5, with a possible D match to TRBD1 (5 bases). Germline V lookup: CDR1 MNHEY, CDR2 SVGAGI. CDR3 length: 13 residues. V was pared by 3 bases and J by 6 bases, with 11 bases between.

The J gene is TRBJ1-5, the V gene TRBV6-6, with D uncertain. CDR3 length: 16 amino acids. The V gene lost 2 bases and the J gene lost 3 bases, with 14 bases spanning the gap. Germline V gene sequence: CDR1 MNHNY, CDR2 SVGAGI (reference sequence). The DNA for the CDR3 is TGTGCCAGCAGTTACACGCTTGACATGACCAATCAGCCCCAGCATTTT. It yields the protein CASSYTLDMTNQPQHF.

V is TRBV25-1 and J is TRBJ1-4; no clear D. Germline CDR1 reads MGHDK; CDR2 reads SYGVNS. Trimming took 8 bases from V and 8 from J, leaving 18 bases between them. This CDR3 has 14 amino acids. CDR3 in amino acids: CASVETGGSEKLFF. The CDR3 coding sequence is TGTGCCAGCGTTGAGACGGGAGGTAGCGAAAAACTGTTTTTT. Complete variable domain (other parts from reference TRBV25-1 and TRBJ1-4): EADIYQTPRYLVIGTGKKITLECSQTMGHDKMYWYQQDPGMELHLIHYSYGVNSTEKGDLSSESTVSRIRTEHFPLTLESARPSHTSQYLCASVETGGSEKLFFGSGTQLSVL.

This chain's CDR3 is CASSYQGADGDTQYF. CDR3 nucleotide sequence: TGTGCCAGCAGTTACCAGGGGGCGGACGGGGATACGCAGTATTTT. The J gene is TRBJ2-3, the V gene TRBV6-5; 8 nucleotides align to TRBD1. CDR1 is MNHEY, CDR2 SVGAGI, per germline. The CDR3 runs to 15 residues. With 2 bases clipped from V and 6 bases from J, the junction kept 7 bases outside the gene matches.

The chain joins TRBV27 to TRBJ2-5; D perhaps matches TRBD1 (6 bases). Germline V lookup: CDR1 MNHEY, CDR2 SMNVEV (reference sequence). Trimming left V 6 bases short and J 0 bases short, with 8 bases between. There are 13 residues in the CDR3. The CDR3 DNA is TGTGCCAGCAGCGGACAGTACCAAGAGACCCAGTACTTC. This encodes CASSGQYQETQYF.

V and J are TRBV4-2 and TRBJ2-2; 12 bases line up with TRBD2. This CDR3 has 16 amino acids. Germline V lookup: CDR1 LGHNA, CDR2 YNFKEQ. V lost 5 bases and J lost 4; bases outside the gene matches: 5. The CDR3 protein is CASSIGGLAGTGELFF. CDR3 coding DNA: TGTGCCAGCAGCATAGGGGGACTAGCGGGCACCGGGGAGCTGTTTTTT.

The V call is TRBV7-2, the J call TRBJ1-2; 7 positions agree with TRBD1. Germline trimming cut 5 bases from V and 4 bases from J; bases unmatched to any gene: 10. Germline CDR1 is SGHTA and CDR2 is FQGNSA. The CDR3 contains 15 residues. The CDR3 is CASSPRTGFTYGYTF. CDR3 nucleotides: TGTGCCAGCAGCCCCCGGACAGGCTTTACCTATGGCTACACCTTC. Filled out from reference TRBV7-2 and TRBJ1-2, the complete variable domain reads GAGVSQSPSNKVTEKGKDVELRCDPISGHTALYWYRQSLGQGLEFLIYFQGNSAPDKSGLPSDRFSAERTGGSVSTLTIQRTQQEDSAVYLCASSPRTGFTYGYTFGSGTRLTVV.

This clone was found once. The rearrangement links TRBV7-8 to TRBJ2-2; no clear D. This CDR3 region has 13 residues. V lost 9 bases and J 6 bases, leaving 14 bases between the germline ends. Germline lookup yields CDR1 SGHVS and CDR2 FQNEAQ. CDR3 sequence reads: CASRLGTAGELFF. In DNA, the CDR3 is TGTGCCAGTCGGCTAGGAACGGCCGGGGAGCTGTTTTTT.

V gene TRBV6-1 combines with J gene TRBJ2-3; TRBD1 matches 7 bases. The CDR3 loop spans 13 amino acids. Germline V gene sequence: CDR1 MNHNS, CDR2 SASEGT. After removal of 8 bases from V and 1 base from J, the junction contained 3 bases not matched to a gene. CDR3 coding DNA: TGTGCCAGCCCCGGGACAGGCACAGATACGCAGTATTTT. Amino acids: CASPGTGTDTQYF.

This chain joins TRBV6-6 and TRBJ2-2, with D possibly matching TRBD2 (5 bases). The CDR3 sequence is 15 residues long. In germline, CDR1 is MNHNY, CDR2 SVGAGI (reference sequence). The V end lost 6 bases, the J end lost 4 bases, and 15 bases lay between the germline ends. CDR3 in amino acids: CASSLAGGVTGELFF. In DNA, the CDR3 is TGTGCCAGCAGCCTTGCGGGCGGCGTCACCGGGGAGCTGTTTTTT.

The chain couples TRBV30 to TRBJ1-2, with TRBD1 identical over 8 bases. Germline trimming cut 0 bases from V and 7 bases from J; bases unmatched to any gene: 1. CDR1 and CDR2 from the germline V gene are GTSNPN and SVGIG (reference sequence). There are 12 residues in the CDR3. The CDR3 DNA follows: TGTGCCTGGAGTGTACAGGGGGGTGGCTACACCTTC. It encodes CAWSVQGGGYTF.

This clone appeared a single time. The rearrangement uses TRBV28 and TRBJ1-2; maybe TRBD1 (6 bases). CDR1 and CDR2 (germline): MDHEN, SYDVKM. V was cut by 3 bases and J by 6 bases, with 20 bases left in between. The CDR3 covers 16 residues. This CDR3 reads CASSLGARGSRDGYTF. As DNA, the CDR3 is TGTGCCAGCAGTTTGGGGGCTAGGGGGTCTAGGGATGGCTACACCTTC.

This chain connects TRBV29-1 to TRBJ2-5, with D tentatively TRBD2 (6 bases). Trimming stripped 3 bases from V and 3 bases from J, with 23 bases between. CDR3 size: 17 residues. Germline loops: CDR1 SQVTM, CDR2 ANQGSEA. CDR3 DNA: TGCAGCGTTGAGACTAGTTTTCAGTCAGAGGGGAAAGAGACCCAGTACTTC. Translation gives CSVETSFQSEGKETQYF. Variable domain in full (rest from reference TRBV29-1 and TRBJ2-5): SAVISQKPSRDICQRGTSLTIQCQVDSQVTMMFWYRQQPGQSLTLIATANQGSEATYESGFVIDKFPISRPNLTFSTLTVSNMSPEDSSIYLCSVETSFQSEGKETQYFGPGTRLLVL.

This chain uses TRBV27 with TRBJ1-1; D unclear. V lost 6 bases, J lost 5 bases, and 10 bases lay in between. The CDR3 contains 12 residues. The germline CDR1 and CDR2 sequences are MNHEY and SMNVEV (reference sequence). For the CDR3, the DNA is TGTGCCAGCAGCCCCGGGAATACTGAAGCTTTCTTT. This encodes CASSPGNTEAFF.

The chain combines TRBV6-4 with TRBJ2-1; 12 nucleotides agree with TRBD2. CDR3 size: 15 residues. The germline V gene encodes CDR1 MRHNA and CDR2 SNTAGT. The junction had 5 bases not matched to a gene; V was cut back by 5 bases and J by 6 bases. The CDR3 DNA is TGTGCCAGCAGTCGGACTAGCGGGGTTCTCAATGAGCAGTTCTTC. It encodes CASSRTSGVLNEQFF.

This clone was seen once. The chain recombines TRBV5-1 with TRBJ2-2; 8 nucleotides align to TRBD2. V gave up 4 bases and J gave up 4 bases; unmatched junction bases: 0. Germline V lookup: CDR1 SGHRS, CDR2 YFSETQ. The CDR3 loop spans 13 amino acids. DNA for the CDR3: TGCGCCAGCAGCAGCGGGGGCACCGGGGAGCTGTTTTTT. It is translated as CASSSGGTGELFF.

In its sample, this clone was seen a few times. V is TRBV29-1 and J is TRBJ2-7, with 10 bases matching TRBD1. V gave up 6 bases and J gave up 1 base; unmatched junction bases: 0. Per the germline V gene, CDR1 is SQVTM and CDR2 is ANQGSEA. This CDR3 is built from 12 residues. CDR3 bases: TGCAGCGTGGGACAGGGGTCCTACGAGCAGTACTTC. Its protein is CSVGQGSYEQYF.

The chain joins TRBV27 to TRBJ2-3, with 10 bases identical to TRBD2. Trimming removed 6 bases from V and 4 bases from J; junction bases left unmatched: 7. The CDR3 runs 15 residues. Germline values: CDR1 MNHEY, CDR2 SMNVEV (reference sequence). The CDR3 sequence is CASRLGLANSDTQYF. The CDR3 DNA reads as TGTGCCAGCAGGCTGGGACTAGCGAACTCAGATACGCAGTATTTT.

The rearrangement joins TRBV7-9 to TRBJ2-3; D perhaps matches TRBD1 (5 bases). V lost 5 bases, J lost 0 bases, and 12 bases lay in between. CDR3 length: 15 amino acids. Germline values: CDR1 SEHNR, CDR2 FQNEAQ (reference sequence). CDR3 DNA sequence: TGTGCCAGCAGCAATACAGGAGAGAGCACAGATACGCAGTATTTT. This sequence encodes CASSNTGESTDTQYF.

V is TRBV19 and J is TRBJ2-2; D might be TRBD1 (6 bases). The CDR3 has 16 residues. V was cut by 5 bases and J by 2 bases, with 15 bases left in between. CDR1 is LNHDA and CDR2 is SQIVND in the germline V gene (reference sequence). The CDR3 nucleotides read TGTGCCAGTAGTGTCGACTTGGGGGCCAACACCGGGGAGCTGTTTTTT. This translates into CASSVDLGANTGELFF.